This TCR beta chain was obtained from a study of CD8+ T cells in alopecia areata. The study's findings and limits: Lesional scalp displayed greater clonality than normal scalp, most notably in alopecia totalis/universalis.

There are 13 residues in the CDR3. Trimming stripped 4 bases from V and 10 bases from J, with 16 bases between. In germline, CDR1 is SEHNR, CDR2 FQNEAQ (reference sequence). Treatment described: oral pan-JAK inhibitor, 5-10 mg twice daily. RNA extraction and reverse transcription yielded cDNA as sequencing template. The protocol was immunoSEQ multiplex PCR, while the TCRdb copy is restricted to in-frame clones and leaves out a portion. The table shows 95,000 to 100,000 clones, with 55% to 70% occurring only once. This clone was observed a handful of times. The antigen is not known. This receptor was obtained from a human donor with alopecia areata. Sequenced material: CD8+ T cells sorted from blood, taken between weeks 55 and 65, from a patient treated with tofacitinib. The gene calls are TRBV7-9 and TRBJ2-5; possibly TRBD1 for D (6 bases). This chain's CDR3 is CASSSTGRGDQYF. The CDR3, as DNA: TGTGCCAGCAGCTCAACAGGGCGTGGGGACCAGTACTTC.